The 20 T cell receptor beta chains reported below all come from one sample, sequenced in a study of OX40 agonist ivuxolimab in advanced cancers. TCRdb's table, derived via immunoSEQ multiplex PCR, lists solely in-frame clones and lacks some. The data show about 79,000 clones, approximately 86% seen once. The sample was CD4+ or CD8+ T cells sorted from blood, taken in a trial of the OX40 agonist ivuxolimab. All receptors come from an adult with an advanced solid tumor such as melanoma, head and neck, liver or kidney cancer.

The J gene is TRBJ2-1, the V gene TRBV5-1, with unresolved D. The CDR3 consists of 13 residues. The V and J ends lost 2 bases and 10 bases respectively, with 13 bases between them. Germline V gives CDR1 SGHRS, CDR2 YFSETQ. CDR3 DNA: TGCGCCAGCAGCTTCAGGTTGTTCCGCGAGCAGTTCTTC. Protein sequence: CASSFRLFREQFF.

V usage is TRBV4-3 and J usage is TRBJ2-7; tentative D call: TRBD2 (5 bases). Germline CDR1 and CDR2: LGHNA and YSLEER. The CDR3 has 17 residues. Trimming stripped 0 bases from V and 0 bases from J, with 15 bases between. CDR3 loop: CASSQEIGLGSSYEQYF. The DNA for the CDR3 is TGCGCCAGCAGCCAAGAAATAGGGTTGGGGAGCTCCTACGAGCAGTACTTC.

The V gene is TRBV7-9, the J gene TRBJ1-4; D unclear. Germline V lookup: CDR1 SEHNR, CDR2 FQNEAQ (reference sequence). The CDR3 has 14 residues. V gave up 1 base and J gave up 7 bases, with 10 bases separating them. Written as DNA, the CDR3 is TGTGCCAGCAGCTTAGATGGGCGGGTTGAAAAACTGTTTTTT. Residues: CASSLDGRVEKLFF.

The chain has TRBV29-1 and TRBJ2-3; 8 bases agree with TRBD1. V shed 4 bases and J 3 bases; nucleotides not matched to a gene: 6. This CDR3 has 14 amino acids. Germline V gene sequence: CDR1 SQVTM, CDR2 ANQGSEA. This chain's CDR3 is CSVGKTGETDTQYF. For the CDR3, the DNA is TGCAGCGTTGGGAAGACAGGGGAGACAGATACGCAGTATTTT.

The chain is built from TRBV5-6 and TRBJ2-1; the D is unclear. The CDR3 has 11 residues. V was shortened by 1 base and J by 10 bases, with 6 bases between the two germline ends. The germline V gene has CDR1 SGHDT and CDR2 YYEEEE. The CDR3 region is CASSLLVEQFF. CDR3 coding DNA: TGTGCCAGCAGCTTGTTGGTGGAGCAGTTCTTC.

This clone showed up just a few times. The chain combines TRBV11-3 with TRBJ2-2, with D uncertain. V was cut by 1 base and J by 8 bases, with 5 bases left in between. The V gene's germline CDR1 is SGHNT and CDR2 YENEEA. The CDR3 contains 12 residues. CDR3 loop: CASSLALGELFF. The CDR3 DNA reads as TGTGCCAGCAGCTTAGCGTTGGGGGAGCTGTTTTTT.

The V gene is TRBV4-3, the J gene TRBJ1-6, with D perhaps matching TRBD1 (6 bases). Germline V gene lookup returns CDR1 LGHNA and CDR2 YSLEER. V dropped 3 bases and J dropped 0 bases, with 21 bases sitting between them. This CDR3 comprises 20 residues. CDR3 region: CASSQFQMGGGDSYNSPLHF. CDR3 sequence (DNA): TGCGCCAGCAGCCAGTTCCAAATGGGAGGGGGGGACTCCTATAATTCACCCCTCCACTTT.

The chain combines TRBV6-6 with TRBJ2-3; D ambiguous. The CDR3 spans 12 residues. The V gene's germline CDR1 is MNHNY and CDR2 SVGAGI (reference sequence). The V gene lost 9 bases and the J gene lost 1 base, with 8 bases spanning the gap. The DNA for the CDR3 is TGTGCCAGTGCCCCCGGCACAGATACGCAGTATTTT. Amino acids: CASAPGTDTQYF.

This clone was seen once. The chain combines TRBV30 with TRBJ2-1; the match to TRBD2 covers 11 bases. Germline V gene data show CDR1 as GTSNPN and CDR2 as SVGIG (reference sequence). V shed 0 bases and J 9 bases; nucleotides not matched to a gene: 7. The CDR3 is 15 amino acids. This CDR3 reads CAWSVLTSGKIEQFF. DNA of the CDR3: TGTGCCTGGAGTGTACTGACTAGCGGGAAAATTGAGCAGTTCTTC. Supplemented by reference TRBV30 and TRBJ2-1, the full variable domain reads SQTIHQWPATLVQPVGSPLSLECTVEGTSNPNLYWYRQAAGRGLQLLFYSVGIGQISSEVPQNLSASRPQDRQFILSSKKLLLSDSGFYLCAWSVLTSGKIEQFFGPGTRLTVL.

The genes are TRBV6-1 and TRBJ2-7; the match to TRBD2 covers 16 bases. V shed 0 bases and J 5 bases; nucleotides not matched to a gene: 4. This CDR3 has 17 residues. Germline V gene lookup returns CDR1 MNHNS and CDR2 SASEGT. The CDR3 sequence is CASSEAMGLAGGDEQYF. Written as DNA, the CDR3 is TGTGCCAGCAGTGAAGCGATGGGACTAGCGGGAGGGGACGAGCAGTACTTC.

This clone occurred a few times. The V gene is TRBV11-2, the J gene TRBJ1-2, with 8 positions matching TRBD1. The CDR3 totals 18 residues. Per the germline V gene, CDR1 is SGHAT and CDR2 is FQNNGV. V dropped 1 base and J dropped 4; count of bases not matched to a gene: 14. The CDR3 spells CASSLGAGGLIRGYGYTF. The DNA for the CDR3 is TGTGCCAGCAGCTTAGGCGCAGGGGGCCTAATACGGGGCTATGGCTACACCTTC.

The chain couples TRBV5-5 to TRBJ2-1, with D hard to call. The CDR3 spans 13 residues. V lost 7 bases to trimming and J lost 3 bases, with 11 bases between them. Germline V gene sequence: CDR1 SGHKS, CDR2 YYEKEE (reference sequence). The DNA for the CDR3 is TGTGCCAGCTCCCCCTCGAGCTACAATGAGCAGTTCTTC. It codes for CASSPSSYNEQFF. Using reference TRBV5-5 and TRBJ2-1 for the parts outside the CDR3, the full variable domain is DAGVTQSPTHLIKTRGQQVTLRCSPISGHKSVSWYQQVLGQGPQFIFQYYEKEERGRGNFPDRFSARQFPNYSSELNVNALLLGDSALYLCASSPSSYNEQFFGPGTRLTVL.

The genes are TRBV6-5 and TRBJ2-5; no clear D. V dropped 6 bases and J dropped 5 bases, with 10 bases sitting between them. CDR1 and CDR2 (germline): MNHEY, SVGAGI. This CDR3 region has 12 residues. The CDR3 DNA sequence: TGTGCCAGCAGCTCACCCGGGGAGACCCAGTACTTC. Translation gives CASSSPGETQYF.

The J gene is TRBJ2-1, the V gene TRBV4-2, with D possibly being TRBD1 or TRBD2 (6 bases each). CDR3 length equals 16 residues. CDR1 and CDR2 from the germline V gene are LGHNA and YNFKEQ. Trimming pared 0 bases from V and 6 bases from J, leaving 15 bases between. CDR3 region: CASSQDRGDPANEQFF. The DNA for the CDR3 is TGTGCCAGCAGCCAAGATAGGGGGGACCCTGCCAATGAGCAGTTCTTC.

This clone was found a few times. The chain links TRBV10-3 to TRBJ2-2; D could derive from TRBD1 or TRBD2 (5 bases each). This CDR3 is 15 amino acids long. CDR1 ENHRY and CDR2 SYGVKD come from the germline V gene. V gave up 4 bases and J gave up 4 bases, with 13 bases separating them. This chain's CDR3 is CAISVTGTFTGELFF. CDR3 DNA sequence: TGTGCCATCAGTGTTACGGGGACCTTCACCGGGGAGCTGTTTTTT.

The rearrangement uses TRBV18 and TRBJ2-5, with D perhaps given as TRBD1 or TRBD2 (5 bases each). The CDR3 is 13 amino acids. V shed 8 bases and J shed 7 bases, with 17 bases lying between them. The V gene's germline CDR1 is KGHSH and CDR2 LQKENI. CDR3: CASTGTAGWTQYF. The CDR3 DNA reads as TGTGCCAGCACGGGGACGGCCGGTTGGACCCAGTACTTC.

This clone was seen just once. The chain couples TRBV11-3 to TRBJ2-5; possibly TRBD2 for D (6 bases). The CDR3 is made up of 12 amino acids. Germline V gene lookup returns CDR1 SGHNT and CDR2 YENEEA. The V end was cut by 5 bases, the J end by 5 bases, with 9 bases between. The CDR3 loop is CASSHGGETQYF. CDR3 in DNA: TGTGCCAGCAGCCACGGGGGTGAGACCCAGTACTTC.

The chain uses TRBV5-1 and TRBJ2-1, with 11 bases aligning to TRBD2. V lost 1 base to trimming and J lost 5 bases; unmatched junction nucleotides: 14. There are 19 residues in the CDR3. Germline V gene sequence: CDR1 SGHRS, CDR2 YFSETQ. The CDR3 region has the DNA TGCGCCAGCAGCTTGAGTGGTGGGGCCTCTAGCGGGAGGAACAATGAGCAGTTCTTC. It encodes CASSLSGGASSGRNNEQFF.

The chain joins TRBV6-1 to TRBJ2-7, with 10 bases that match TRBD1. CDR1 and CDR2 (germline): MNHNS, SASEGT. The CDR3 runs to 14 residues. Unmatched junction bases numbered 3, after V lost 4 bases and J lost 3 bases. The CDR3: CASSVRDRGYEQYF. CDR3 DNA: TGTGCCAGCAGTGTACGGGACAGGGGCTACGAGCAGTACTTC.

This chain links TRBV28 with TRBJ1-4; D perhaps matches TRBD1 (6 bases). The CDR3 has 14 residues. Deletions cut 8 bases from V and 7 bases from J, with 17 bases between. Germline V lookup: CDR1 MDHEN, CDR2 SYDVKM. The CDR3 reads CASLSPGQSEKLFF. The CDR3 DNA follows: TGTGCCAGCCTTTCCCCCGGACAGAGTGAAAAACTGTTTTTT. The variable domain in full, with the rest retrieved from reference TRBV28 and TRBJ1-4, is DVKVTQSSRYLVKRTGEKVFLECVQDMDHENMFWYRQDPGLGLRLIYFSYDVKMKEKGDIPEGYSVSREKKERFSLILESASTNQTSMYLCASLSPGQSEKLFFGSGTQLSVL.